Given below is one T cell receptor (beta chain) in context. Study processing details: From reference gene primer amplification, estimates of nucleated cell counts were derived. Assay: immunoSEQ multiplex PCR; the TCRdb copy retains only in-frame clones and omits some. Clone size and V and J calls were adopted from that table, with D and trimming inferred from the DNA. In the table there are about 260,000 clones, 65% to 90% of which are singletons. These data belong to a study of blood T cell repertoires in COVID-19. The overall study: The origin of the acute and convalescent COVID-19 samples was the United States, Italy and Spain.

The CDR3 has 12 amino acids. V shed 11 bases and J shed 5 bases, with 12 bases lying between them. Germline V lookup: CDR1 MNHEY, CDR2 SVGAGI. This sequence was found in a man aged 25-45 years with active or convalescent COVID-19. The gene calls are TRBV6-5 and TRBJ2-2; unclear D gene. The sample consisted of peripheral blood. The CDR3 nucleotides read TGTGCCTGCCTTATGAGAACCGGGGAGCTGTTTTTT. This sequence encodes CACLMRTGELFF.